This T cell receptor (beta chain) was identified in a study of shared T cell receptors in the human thymus. The method was immunoSEQ multiplex PCR; TCRdb's version includes in-frame clones alone and lacks a portion of them. The table lists just under 550,000 clones, 75% to 85% of them singletons. This clone occurred a few times. At one boundary the junction diverges from the germline segment, which might be a read error. Germline CDR1 reads SSHAT; CDR2 reads FNYEAQ (reference sequence). The CDR3 totals 17 residues. The same data also contributed to another study, on human thymus T cells. This second report adds: Donors consisted of healthy Finnish infants (having corrective surgery for congenital heart defects). The authors found apparently biased V and J gene usage in thymic and blood repertoires.

This chain uses TRBV7-7 with TRBJ1-1; D is perhaps TRBD1 (5 bases). The receptor was derived from a boy under two years old with a congenital heart defect. The sequencing input was thymocytes. For the CDR3, the DNA is TGTGCTAGCAGCTTCATCGAGAGACAGCGCGGTCCCACTGAAGCTTTCTTT. This gives the protein CASSFIERQRGPTEAFF.